Reported below is one TCR beta chain. As yet, its antigen is unknown. Sample treatment: approximately 9-day PBMC culture with coronavirus spike peptide pools or control peptides (ViraFEST assay). CD4+ T cells were isolated by negative selection after more than eight days of culture. This specimen comes from a study of vaccination and CD4 T cells after COVID-19. Study at large: In culture, cells were exposed to overlapping spike peptides from SARS-CoV-2, HCoV-NL63, HCoV-OC43 and HCoV-229E.

Cultured CD4+ T cells had their DNA profiled by the Oncomine TCR Beta short-read assay. One entry per CDR3 protein results from TCRdb running MiXCR on the PCR reads. The repertoire includes around 2,000 distinct CDR3 sequences, approximately 68% of them detected once, and around 50% sits in the top ten. Study-level findings and limits: A nonsignificant rise from about 20 to 38 was seen in the median number of SARS-CoV-2-reactive clonotypes. Relatively few convalescent patients and no early post-infection timepoints were analyzed.

The sequence was collected from a human donor who had recovered from COVID-19. Sequencing was performed on CD4+ T cells from blood, cultured in vitro, taken after SARS-CoV-2 vaccination.

CDR3 coding DNA: TGTGCCAGCAGTTTAAGGGGGAATAATTCACCCCTCCACTTT. It codes for CASSLRGNNSPLHF. This chain links TRBV27 with TRBJ1-6; D possibly corresponds to TRBD1 (6 bases). The CDR3 sequence is 14 residues long. The V end lost 2 bases, the J end lost 5 bases, and 7 bases lay between the germline ends. CDR1 is MNHEY, CDR2 SMNVEV, per germline (reference sequence).